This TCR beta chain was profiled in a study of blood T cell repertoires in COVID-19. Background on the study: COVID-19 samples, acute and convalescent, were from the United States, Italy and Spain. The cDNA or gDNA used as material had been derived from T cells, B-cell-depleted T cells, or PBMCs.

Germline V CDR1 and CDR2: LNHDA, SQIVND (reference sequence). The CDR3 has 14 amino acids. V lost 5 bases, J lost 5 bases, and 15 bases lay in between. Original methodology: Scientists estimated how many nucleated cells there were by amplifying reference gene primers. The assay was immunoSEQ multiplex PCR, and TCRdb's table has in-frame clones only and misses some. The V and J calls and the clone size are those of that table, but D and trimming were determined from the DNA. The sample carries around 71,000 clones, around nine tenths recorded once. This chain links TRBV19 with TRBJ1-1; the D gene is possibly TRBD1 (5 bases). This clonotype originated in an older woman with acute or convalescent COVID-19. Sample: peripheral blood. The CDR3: CASSVVAGWTEAFF. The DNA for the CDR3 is TGTGCCAGTAGTGTCGTCGCAGGGTGGACTGAAGCTTTCTTT.